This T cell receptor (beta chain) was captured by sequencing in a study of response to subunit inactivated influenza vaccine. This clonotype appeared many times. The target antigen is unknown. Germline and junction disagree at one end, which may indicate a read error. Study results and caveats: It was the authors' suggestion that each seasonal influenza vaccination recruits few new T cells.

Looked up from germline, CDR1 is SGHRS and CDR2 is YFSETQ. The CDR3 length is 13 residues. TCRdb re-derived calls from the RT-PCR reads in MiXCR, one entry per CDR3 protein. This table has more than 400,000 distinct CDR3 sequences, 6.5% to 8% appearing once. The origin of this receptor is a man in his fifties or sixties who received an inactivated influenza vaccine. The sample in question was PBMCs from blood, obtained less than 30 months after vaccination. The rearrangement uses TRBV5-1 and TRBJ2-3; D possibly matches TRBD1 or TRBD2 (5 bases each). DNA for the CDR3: TGTGCCAGCAGCCGGGACAGCACAGATACGCAGTATTTT. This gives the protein CASSRDSTDTQYF.